This T cell receptor beta chain was identified during a study of shared clonotypes between healthy human individuals. Germline V gene sequence: CDR1 MNHNY, CDR2 SVGAGI (reference sequence). The CDR3 covers 16 residues. Trimming took off 4 bases at V and 1 base at J, with 15 bases between the two ends. Repertoires were generated with immunoSEQ multiplex PCR, while TCRdb's copy carries only in-frame clones and drops some. Counted here are around 1.9 million clones, about 93% occurring once; the ten biggest clones make up approximately 1.7%. Terminally differentiated effector memory CD45RA+ cells were left out of the naive CD8 fraction, which was CD45RO-negative and positively selected for CCR7.

V and J are TRBV6-6 and TRBJ2-3; D is uncertain. Sequenced sample: naive CD8+ T cells from PBMCs. The TCR comes from a man aged 18 to 30 in good health. Some clones in this sample may be carry-over from other donors' samples. The CDR3: CASSFDTGPGTDTQYF. Written as DNA, the CDR3 is TGTGCCAGCAGTTTCGACACTGGACCTGGCACAGATACGCAGTATTTT.